This T cell receptor (beta chain) was observed in a study of T cells expressing NK-cell markers. Study-wide background: CD3+CD56+NKG2C+, CD3+CD56+NKG2C- and CD3+CD56-NKG2C+ T cells, once sorted, supplied the TCR beta repertoires. Whole-study results and caveats: The share of CD8+ T cells held by dominant NKG2C+ clonotypes was roughly 1.0-8% in about 6 donors.

TCRdb reprocessed the 5' RACE reads and keeps a single row for each CDR3 protein, giving no DNA. The listing contains about 160,000 distinct CDR3 sequences. The length of the CDR3 is 12 residues. Germline values: CDR1 MDHEN, CDR2 SYDVKM. Turning to this clonotype: Its antigen remains unknown.

The source of this sequence is a woman aged 18-70 years in good health. The sequencing sample was made of blood T cells: a sorted CD56 or NKG2C T cell subset, CD4+ or CD8+ T cells, or bulk PBMC T cells (not recorded which). V is TRBV28 and J is TRBJ2-7; TCRdb reports TRBD1, a call that lacks DNA to check it against. The CDR3 loop is CASSLKGWEQYF.